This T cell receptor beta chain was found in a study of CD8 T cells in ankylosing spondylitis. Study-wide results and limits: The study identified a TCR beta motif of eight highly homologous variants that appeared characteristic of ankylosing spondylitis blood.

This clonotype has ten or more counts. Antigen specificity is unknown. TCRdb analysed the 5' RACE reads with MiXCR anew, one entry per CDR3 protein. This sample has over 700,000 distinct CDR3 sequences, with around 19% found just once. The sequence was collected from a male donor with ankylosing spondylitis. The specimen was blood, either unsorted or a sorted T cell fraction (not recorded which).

The CDR3 DNA reads TGTGCCAGCAGCTCTGGGACTAGCAACACCCAAGAGACCCAGTACTTC. Residues: CASSSGTSNTQETQYF. The chain employs TRBV6-2 or TRBV6-3 and TRBJ2-5; 9 bases are shared with TRBD2. Losses at the gene ends were 6 bases for V and 1 base for J; bases not matched to a gene: 9. The germline gives CDR1 MNHEY, CDR2 SVGEGT. The CDR3 extends over 16 amino acids.